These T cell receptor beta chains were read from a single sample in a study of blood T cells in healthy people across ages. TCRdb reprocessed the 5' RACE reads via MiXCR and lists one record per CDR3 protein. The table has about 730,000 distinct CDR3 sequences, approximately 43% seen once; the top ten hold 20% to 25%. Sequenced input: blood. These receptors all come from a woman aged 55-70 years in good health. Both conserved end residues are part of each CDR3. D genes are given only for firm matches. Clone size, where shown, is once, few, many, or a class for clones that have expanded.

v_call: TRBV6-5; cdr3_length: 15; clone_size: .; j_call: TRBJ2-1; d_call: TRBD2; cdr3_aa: CASSASGMPTNEQFF; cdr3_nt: TGTGCCAGCAGTGCAAGCGGGATGCCCACCAATGAGCAGTTCTTC
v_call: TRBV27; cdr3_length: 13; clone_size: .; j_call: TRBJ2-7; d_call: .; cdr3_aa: CASSRGKAYEQYF; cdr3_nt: TGTGCCAGCAGTAGAGGCAAGGCCTACGAGCAGTACTTC
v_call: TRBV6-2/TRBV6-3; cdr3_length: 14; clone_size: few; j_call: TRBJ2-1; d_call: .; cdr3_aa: CASSPTLPGDEQFF; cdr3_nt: TGTGCCAGCAGTCCGACTCTCCCGGGCGATGAGCAGTTCTTC
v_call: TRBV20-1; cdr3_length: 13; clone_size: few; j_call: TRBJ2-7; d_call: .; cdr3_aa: CSARVPVSYEQYF; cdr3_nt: TGCAGTGCTAGAGTCCCAGTTTCCTACGAGCAGTACTTC
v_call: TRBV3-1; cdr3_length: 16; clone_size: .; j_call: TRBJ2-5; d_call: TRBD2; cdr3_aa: CASSQSSGGALKTQYF; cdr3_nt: TGTGCCAGCAGCCAAAGTAGCGGGGGGGCCCTAAAGACCCAGTACTTC
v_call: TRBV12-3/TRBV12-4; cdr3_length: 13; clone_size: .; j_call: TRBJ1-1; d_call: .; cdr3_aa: CASSFGSDTEAFF; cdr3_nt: TGTGCCAGCAGTTTTGGGTCGGACACTGAAGCTTTCTTT
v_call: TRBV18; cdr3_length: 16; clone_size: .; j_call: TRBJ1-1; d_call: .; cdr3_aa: CASSRTGGRDSTEAFF; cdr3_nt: TGTGCCAGCTCACGGACGGGCGGCAGGGATAGCACTGAAGCTTTCTTT
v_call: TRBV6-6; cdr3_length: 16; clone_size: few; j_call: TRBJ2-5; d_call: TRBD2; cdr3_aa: CASSITSGGYQETQYF; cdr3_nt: TGTGCCAGCAGCATCACTAGCGGGGGGTACCAAGAGACCCAGTACTTC
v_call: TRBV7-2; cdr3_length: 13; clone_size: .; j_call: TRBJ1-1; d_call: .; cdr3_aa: CASRQGKGTEAFF; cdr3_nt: TGTGCCAGCAGACAGGGCAAGGGCACTGAAGCTTTCTTT
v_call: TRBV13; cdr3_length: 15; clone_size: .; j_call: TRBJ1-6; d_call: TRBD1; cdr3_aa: CASSSFGTVHSPLHF; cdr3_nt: TGTGCCAGCAGCTCGTTCGGGACAGTCCATTCACCCCTCCACTTT
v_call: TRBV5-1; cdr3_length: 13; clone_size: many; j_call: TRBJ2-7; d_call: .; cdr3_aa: CASSLRTVREQYF; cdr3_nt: TGCGCCAGCAGCCTCCGGACAGTCCGCGAGCAGTACTTC
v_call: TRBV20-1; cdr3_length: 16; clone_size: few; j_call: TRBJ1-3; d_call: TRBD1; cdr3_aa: CSASSPGQGNGNTIYF; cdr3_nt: TGCAGTGCCTCAAGCCCGGGACAGGGAAACGGAAACACCATATATTTT